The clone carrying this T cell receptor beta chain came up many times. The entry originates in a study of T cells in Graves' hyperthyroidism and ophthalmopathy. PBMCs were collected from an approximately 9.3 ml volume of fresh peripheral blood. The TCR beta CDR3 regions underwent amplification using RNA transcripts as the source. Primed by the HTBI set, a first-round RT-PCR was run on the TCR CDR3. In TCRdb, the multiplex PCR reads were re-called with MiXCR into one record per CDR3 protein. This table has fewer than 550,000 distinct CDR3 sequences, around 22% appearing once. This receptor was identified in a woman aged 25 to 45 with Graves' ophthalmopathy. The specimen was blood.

CDR3: CASSPAQTETQYF. The CDR3 DNA reads as TGTGCCAGCTCACCGGCCCAGACGGAGACCCAGTACTTC. The gene calls are TRBV18 and TRBJ2-5; D remains unclear. Trimming took off 3 bases at V and 5 bases at J, with 10 bases between the two ends. Germline V gene sequence: CDR1 KGHSH, CDR2 LQKENI. This CDR3 has 13 amino acids.